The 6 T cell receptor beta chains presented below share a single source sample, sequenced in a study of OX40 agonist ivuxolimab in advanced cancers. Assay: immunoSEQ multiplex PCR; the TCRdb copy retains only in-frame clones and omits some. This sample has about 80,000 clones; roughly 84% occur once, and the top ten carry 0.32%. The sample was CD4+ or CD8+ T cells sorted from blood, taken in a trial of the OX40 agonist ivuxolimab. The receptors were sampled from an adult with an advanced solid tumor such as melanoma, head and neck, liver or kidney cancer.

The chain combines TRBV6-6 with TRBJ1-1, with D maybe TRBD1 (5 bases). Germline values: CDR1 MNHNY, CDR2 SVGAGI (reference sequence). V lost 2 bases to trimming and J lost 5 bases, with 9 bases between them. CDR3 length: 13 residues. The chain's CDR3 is CASSYTRGTEAFF. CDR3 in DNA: TGTGCCAGCAGTTACACCCGGGGGACTGAAGCTTTCTTT.

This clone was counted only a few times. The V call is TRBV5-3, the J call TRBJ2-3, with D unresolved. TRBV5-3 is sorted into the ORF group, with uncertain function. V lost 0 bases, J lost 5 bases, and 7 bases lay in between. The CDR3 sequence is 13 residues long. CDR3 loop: CARSLVREDTQYF. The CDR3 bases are TGTGCCAGAAGCTTGGTTAGGGAAGATACGCAGTATTTT.

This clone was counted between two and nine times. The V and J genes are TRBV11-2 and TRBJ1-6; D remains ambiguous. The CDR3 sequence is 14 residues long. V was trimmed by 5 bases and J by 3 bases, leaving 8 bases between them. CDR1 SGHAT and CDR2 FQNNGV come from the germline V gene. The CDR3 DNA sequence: TGTGCCAGCAGCCCCGCCAGCTATAATTCACCCCTCCACTTT. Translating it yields CASSPASYNSPLHF. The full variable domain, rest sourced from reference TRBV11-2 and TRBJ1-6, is EAGVAQSPRYKIIEKRQSVAFWCNPISGHATLYWYQQILGQGPKLLIQFQNNGVVDDSQLPKDRFSAERLKGVDSTLKIQPAKLEDSAVYLCASSPASYNSPLHFGNGTRLTVT.

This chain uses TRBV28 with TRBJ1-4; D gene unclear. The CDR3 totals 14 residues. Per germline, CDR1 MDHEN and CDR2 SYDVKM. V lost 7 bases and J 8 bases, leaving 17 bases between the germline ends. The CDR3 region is CASTHSEFVEKLFF. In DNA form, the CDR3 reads TGTGCCAGCACCCACAGTGAGTTTGTCGAAAAACTGTTTTTT.

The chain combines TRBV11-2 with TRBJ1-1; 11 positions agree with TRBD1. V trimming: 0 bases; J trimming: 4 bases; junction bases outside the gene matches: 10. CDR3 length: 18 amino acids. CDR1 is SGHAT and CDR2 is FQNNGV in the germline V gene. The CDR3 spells CASSLDPDRGPTSTEAFF. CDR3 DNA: TGTGCCAGCAGCTTAGACCCGGACAGGGGGCCGACGAGCACTGAAGCTTTCTTT.

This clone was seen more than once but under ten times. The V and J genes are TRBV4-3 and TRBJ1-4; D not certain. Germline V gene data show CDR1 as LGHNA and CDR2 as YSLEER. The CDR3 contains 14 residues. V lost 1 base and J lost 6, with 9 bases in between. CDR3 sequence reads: CASSQADRDEKLFF. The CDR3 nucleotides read TGCGCCAGCAGCCAAGCCGATCGGGATGAAAAACTGTTTTTT.